This record looks at one TCR beta chain sequence and its context. The antigen is not known. The data originate from a study of cytomegalovirus exposure and HLA in healthy donors. Study-level background: The 120 or so validation repertoires used the same platform as the 650 to 750 first-cohort repertoires, a later analysis reported. Findings and limits, study-wide: The study flagged some 180 TCR beta chains as cytomegalovirus-associated. One later analysis, an examination of the roughly 130 validation repertoires, found that first-cohort TCR clusters tended to co-occur in them. Most TCR sequences were seen very rarely across donors, but some public TCRs occurred in many.

The germline V gene encodes CDR1 LNHDA and CDR2 SQIVND (reference sequence). With V trimmed by 5 bases and J by 0 bases, 13 bases remained unmatched. The CDR3 sequence is 19 residues long. Method: immunoSEQ multiplex PCR; TCRdb's copy keeps in-frame clones and lacks some. This sample has some 310,000 clones, with around 90% found just once. This receptor was identified in a man aged 25 to 40 in good health and CMV-seronegative. The chain combines TRBV19 with TRBJ1-2, with 12 positions matching TRBD1. Sequenced material: PBMCs. The CDR3 protein is CASSPTSGTGGLTNYGYTF. CDR3 sequence (DNA): TGTGCCAGTAGTCCAACATCCGGGACAGGGGGCTTGACTAACTATGGCTACACCTTC.